Below, 32 T cell receptor beta chains from the same sample are listed, as sequenced in a study of spatial heterogeneity in lung cancer. Points from the study as a whole: Mutation counts in tumors were tracked by counts of expanded intratumoral alpha and beta TCRs.

The time point: sample taken at primary tumor resection. Each CDR3 protein gets one entry after TCRdb re-called the 5' RACE reads with MiXCR. The sample lists 12,000 to 15,000 distinct CDR3 sequences; 4.7% were seen once. Their antigens remain unidentified. Sample: lung tumor tissue, taken at surgery. These TCRs come from a female donor with early-stage non-small cell lung cancer.

The rearrangement uses TRBV20-1 and TRBJ1-2; D unresolved. The V gene lost 3 bases and the J gene lost 5 bases, with 13 bases spanning the gap. This CDR3 has 13 residues. CDR1 is DFQATT, CDR2 SNEGSKA, per germline (reference sequence). The CDR3, as DNA: TGCAGTGCTAGTCTCGACCGGACGTATGGCTACACCTTC. Protein: CSASLDRTYGYTF.

This clonotype was detected ten times or more. V and J are TRBV6-2 or TRBV6-3 and TRBJ1-1, with a tentative D call TRBD1 (6 bases). Germline V gene data show CDR1 as MNHEY and CDR2 as SVGEGT. The length of the CDR3 is 18 residues. The ends were cut back, 5 bases at V and 4 bases at J, with 26 bases in the middle. DNA for the CDR3: TGTGCCAGCAGTCCTCCCCCGGGACAAGGGCTCAGGACCACTGAAGCTTTCTTT. It encodes CASSPPPGQGLRTTEAFF.

In this sample, this clonotype turned up many times. V is TRBV7-9 and J is TRBJ2-1, with 7 bases that match TRBD2. The CDR3 covers 18 residues. J gave up 0 bases and V 2 bases, and 10 bases lay outside the gene matches. Germline values: CDR1 SEHNR, CDR2 FQNEAQ (reference sequence). The chain's CDR3 is CASSLSLKRGSSYNEQFF. CDR3 DNA: TGTGCCAGCAGCTTATCCCTTAAGCGGGGTAGCTCCTACAATGAGCAGTTCTTC.

This clonotype showed up many times. The rearrangement links TRBV20-1 to TRBJ2-5; perhaps TRBD2 as D (6 bases). CDR3 size: 14 residues. Germline CDR1 is DFQATT and CDR2 is SNEGSKA (reference sequence). V lost 1 base, J lost 5 bases, and 14 bases lay in between. The CDR3 sequence: CSARGKAGRETQYF. The CDR3 nucleotides read TGCAGTGCTAGAGGGAAAGCGGGTCGGGAGACCCAGTACTTC.

The V call is TRBV12-3 or TRBV12-4, the J call TRBJ1-6; 8 bases line up with TRBD1. The CDR3 is made up of 14 amino acids. J was trimmed by 5 bases and V by 8 bases; bases with no gene match: 5. The CDR3 nucleotides read TGTGCCAGCCAGAGACAGGGGAATAATTCACCCCTCCACTTT. It encodes CASQRQGNNSPLHF.

At least ten counts were recorded for this clonotype. V and J are TRBV20-1 and TRBJ1-2; the D is unclear. The CDR3 covers 13 residues. The V end was cut by 5 bases, the J end by 4 bases, with 14 bases between. Germline V lookup: CDR1 DFQATT, CDR2 SNEGSKA (reference sequence). CDR3: CSAAGEGGYGYTF. The CDR3 DNA sequence: TGCAGTGCTGCCGGGGAGGGCGGCTATGGCTACACCTTC.

The table lists this clonotype with many counts. The chain couples TRBV29-1 to TRBJ2-3, with 7 bases fitting TRBD2. J lost 0 bases, V lost 7 bases, and 10 bases had no gene match. This CDR3 region has 15 residues. Germline V gives CDR1 SQVTM, CDR2 ANQGSEA. DNA for the CDR3: TGCAGCGCCCGTCGGGGAGGGGACAGCACAGATACGCAGTATTTT. Translation gives CSARRGGDSTDTQYF.

This clonotype is medium-sized (0.01 to 0.1%) in the sample. V gene TRBV24-1 combines with J gene TRBJ2-7; no clear D. V dropped 5 bases and J dropped 2 bases, with 9 bases sitting between them. The V gene's germline CDR1 is KGHDR and CDR2 SFDVKD. This CDR3 region has 13 residues. CDR3 residues: CATSGGPAYEQYF. The CDR3 region has the DNA TGTGCCACCAGTGGCGGCCCCGCCTACGAGCAGTACTTC.

This clonotype occurred many times. V is TRBV7-9 and J is TRBJ1-2; D perhaps matches TRBD1 (6 bases). V lost 2 bases to trimming and J lost 3 bases, with 13 bases between them. Germline CDR1 reads SEHNR; CDR2 reads FQNEAQ (reference sequence). The CDR3 length is 15 residues. The DNA for the CDR3 is TGTGCCAGCAGCTTAAAGGCAGGGGAGCACTATGGCTACACCTTC. This codes for CASSLKAGEHYGYTF.

The table lists this clonotype with many counts. This chain connects TRBV27 to TRBJ2-3, with 13 bases aligning to TRBD2. The length of the CDR3 is 18 residues. The V and J ends lost 4 bases and 2 bases, in that order; junction bases with no gene match: 9. In germline, CDR1 is MNHEY, CDR2 SMNVEV (reference sequence). CDR3 sequence: CASSSRRLAGGITDTQYF. CDR3 bases: TGTGCCAGCAGTTCCCGACGACTAGCGGGGGGTATCACAGATACGCAGTATTTT.

There are many counts of this clonotype. V gene TRBV19 combines with J gene TRBJ1-2; possibly TRBD1 for D (6 bases). The CDR3 has 14 amino acids. Germline CDR1 LNHDA, CDR2 SQIVND (reference sequence). The V and J ends lost 3 bases and 0 bases respectively, with 8 bases between them. Written as DNA, the CDR3 is TGTGCCAGTAGTATCGCAGGGGCTAACTATGGCTACACCTTC. Protein sequence: CASSIAGANYGYTF.

This clonotype has ten or more counts. The V call is TRBV7-6, the J call TRBJ1-5; TRBD1 aligns across 7 bases. V trimming: 5 bases; J trimming: 0 bases; junction bases outside the gene matches: 7. CDR1 and CDR2 from the germline V gene are SGHVS and FNYEAQ. The CDR3 loop spans 16 amino acids. The CDR3 loop is CASSQGGTTSNQPQHF. Here the CDR3 DNA reads TGTGCCAGCAGCCAGGGGGGGACCACTAGCAATCAGCCCCAGCATTTT. The full variable domain, its missing parts supplied by reference TRBV7-6 and TRBJ1-5, is GAGVSQSPRYKVTKRGQDVALRCDPISGHVSLYWYRQALGQGPEFLTYFNYEAQQDKSGLPNDRFSAERPEGSISTLTIQRTEQRDSAMYRCASSQGGTTSNQPQHFGDGTRLSIL.

By frequency in the sample, this clonotype is medium-sized. J is TRBJ1-5 and V is TRBV6-6; the D is unclear. V was shortened by 8 bases and J by 2 bases, with 7 bases between the two germline ends. The CDR3 consists of 12 residues. The germline V gene has CDR1 MNHNY and CDR2 SVGAGI (reference sequence). This CDR3 is CASQSGNQPQHF. The CDR3 nucleotides read TGTGCCAGCCAATCTGGCAATCAGCCCCAGCATTTT.

This clonotype was detected many times. The chain employs TRBV12-3 or TRBV12-4 and TRBJ1-1, with D uncertain. The CDR3 spans 12 residues. V shed 3 bases and J shed 4 bases, with 6 bases lying between them. CDR3: CASSFESTEAFF. CDR3 coding DNA: TGTGCCAGCAGTTTTGAGAGCACTGAAGCTTTCTTT.

This clonotype was recorded many times. The chain joins TRBV11-2 to TRBJ1-3; 7 bases match TRBD1. This CDR3 spans 16 amino acids. The trim removed 5 bases at V and 4 bases at J, leaving 11 bases unmatched. CDR1 is SGHAT, CDR2 FQNNGV, per germline. The DNA for the CDR3 is TGTGCCAGCAGCAGACTACACCCGGGACAGGGAAACACCATATATTTT. Protein product: CASSRLHPGQGNTIYF.

This clonotype turned up a few times. V gene TRBV10-3 combines with J gene TRBJ2-5, with D perhaps being TRBD1 or TRBD2 (5 bases each). Trimming cost V 4 bases and J 0 bases, with 6 bases left between them. Looked up from germline, CDR1 is ENHRY and CDR2 is SYGVKD. The CDR3 contains 13 residues. CDR3 nucleotides: TGTGCCATCAGTGGGGACCACCAAGAGACCCAGTACTTC. It encodes CAISGDHQETQYF.

There are a few counts of this clonotype. The V call is TRBV5-1, the J call TRBJ2-7, with 7 positions matching TRBD1. The CDR3 runs 16 residues. V lost 3 bases, J lost 3 bases, and 12 bases stayed unmatched. The V gene's germline CDR1 is SGHRS and CDR2 YFSETQ. The CDR3 loop is CASSSNPGTESYEQYF. In DNA, the CDR3 is TGCGCCAGCAGCTCGAATCCCGGGACAGAAAGCTACGAGCAGTACTTC.

This clonotype was seen more than once but under ten times. The V and J genes are TRBV6-1 and TRBJ1-5; TRBD1 matches at 7 bases. Trimming removed 7 bases from V and 0 bases from J; junction bases left unmatched: 12. Looked up from germline, CDR1 is MNHNS and CDR2 is SASEGT. There are 17 residues in the CDR3. The CDR3 nucleotides are TGTGCCAGCATCACCAGGGACAGACCCGTTAGCAATCAGCCCCAGCATTTT. It specifies CASITRDRPVSNQPQHF.

This clonotype was recorded many times. This chain joins TRBV29-1 and TRBJ1-6; D is ambiguous. Per the germline V gene, CDR1 is SQVTM and CDR2 is ANQGSEA. The CDR3 runs 12 residues. V was pared by 6 bases and J by 7 bases, with 10 bases between. The CDR3 here is CSVVEGNSPLHF. CDR3 bases: TGCAGCGTAGTCGAAGGGAATTCACCCCTCCACTTT.

This clonotype was detected many times. The germline gene is not matched at one end of the junction; a read error may be the cause. This chain links TRBV3-1 with TRBJ1-5; D gene unclear. Germline V CDR1 and CDR2: LGHDT, YNNKEL (reference sequence). The CDR3 contains 13 residues. The CDR3 DNA reads TGTGCTAGCAGCCCCCCTGTAGGTCAGCCCCAGCATTTT. Translating it yields CASSPPVGQPQHF. Complete variable domain (other parts from reference TRBV3-1 and TRBJ1-5): DTAVSQTPKYLVTQMGNDKSIKCEQNLGHDTMYWYKQDSKKFLKIMFSYNNKELIINETVPNRFSPKSPDKAHLNLHINSLELGDSAVYFCASSPPVGQPQHFGDGTRLSIL.

This clonotype is judged medium-sized. The chain combines TRBV20-1 with TRBJ1-5; 7 nucleotides align to TRBD1. This CDR3 region has 14 residues. The J segment lost 0 bases and the V segment lost 6 bases, leaving 5 bases of the junction unmatched. The germline V gene has CDR1 DFQATT and CDR2 SNEGSKA (reference sequence). This CDR3 reads CSAQRTGSNQPQHF. The CDR3 bases are TGCAGTGCCCAGAGGACAGGTAGCAATCAGCCCCAGCATTTT.

This clonotype was seen ten or more times. This rearrangement joins TRBV5-1 to TRBJ1-4; TRBD1 is a possible D gene (6 bases). The V end lost 4 bases, the J end lost 7 bases, and 17 bases lay between the germline ends. The length of the CDR3 is 15 residues. In germline, CDR1 is SGHRS, CDR2 YFSETQ. CDR3 nucleotides: TGCGCCAGCAGCCGCTCACAGGGAAGGTCTGAAAAACTGTTTTTT. Its translation is CASSRSQGRSEKLFF.

The table lists this clonotype with many counts. The chain combines TRBV12-3 or TRBV12-4 with TRBJ1-2, with D perhaps TRBD1 (5 bases). Trimming stripped 5 bases from V and 6 bases from J, with 13 bases between. This CDR3 has 13 residues. In DNA form, the CDR3 reads TGTGCCAGCAGTCCTACAGGCAATGATGGCTACACCTTC. Protein sequence: CASSPTGNDGYTF.

In its sample, this clonotype is large. The chain has TRBV14 and TRBJ2-1; TRBD2 agrees at 10 bases. The CDR3 is made up of 15 amino acids. Germline-derived CDR1 and CDR2 are SGHDN and FVKESK. Germline trimming cut 8 bases from V and 8 bases from J; bases unmatched to any gene: 12. The DNA of the CDR3 is TGTGCCAGCCTACTACTTAGCGGGGGGCATCATGAGCAGTTCTTC. Residues: CASLLLSGGHHEQFF. Looking up the rest from reference TRBV14 and TRBJ2-1 gives the full variable domain: EAGVTQFPSHSVIEKGQTVTLRCDPISGHDNLYWYRRVMGKEIKFLLHFVKESKQDESGMPNNRFLAERTGGTYSTLKVQPAELEDSGVYFCASLLLSGGHHEQFFGPGTRLTVL.

This clonotype was observed a few times. The J gene is TRBJ1-4, the V gene TRBV3-1, with a tentative D call TRBD1 (6 bases). Germline assignment: CDR1 LGHDT and CDR2 YNNKEL (reference sequence). V was clipped by 4 bases and J by 0 bases, with 18 bases between them. The CDR3 length is 18 residues. CDR3 DNA sequence: TGTGCCAGCAGCCTCTTTGGGGGCCCAGTTGCAACTAATGAAAAACTGTTTTTT. Translated, it gives CASSLFGGPVATNEKLFF.

This clonotype was seen at least ten times. The chain is built from TRBV27 and TRBJ2-4; a weak D match, TRBD1 (5 bases). Germline values: CDR1 MNHEY, CDR2 SMNVEV (reference sequence). The CDR3 length is 15 residues. The V gene lost 3 bases and the J gene lost 2 bases, with 11 bases spanning the gap. Here the CDR3 DNA reads TGTGCCAGCAGTTTCTCTAGGGGCACCAAAAACATTCAGTACTTC. Translated: CASSFSRGTKNIQYF.

This clonotype was recorded at least ten times. This chain connects TRBV12-5 to TRBJ2-7; D not certain. CDR3 length: 13 residues. V was clipped by 2 bases and J by 2 bases, with 7 bases between them. CDR1 is LGHNT and CDR2 is FRNRAP in the germline V gene. CDR3 sequence: CASGLQNTYEQYF. CDR3 DNA: TGTGCTAGTGGTTTGCAGAATACCTACGAGCAGTACTTC.

The chain is built from TRBV25-1 and TRBJ2-3; TRBD1 agrees at 8 bases. From germline, CDR1 is MGHDK and CDR2 SYGVNS. The CDR3 is made up of 17 amino acids. The V and J ends lost 2 bases and 2 bases, in that order; junction bases with no gene match: 9. The CDR3 DNA reads as TGTGCCAGCAGTGAAGGAGGGACAGGAGGTATCACAGATACGCAGTATTTT. Amino acids: CASSEGGTGGITDTQYF.

This clonotype was counted at least ten times. This chain connects TRBV18 to TRBJ2-5; 11 positions match TRBD1. CDR1 and CDR2 from the germline V gene are KGHSH and LQKENI. This CDR3 contains 15 residues. Trimming took 4 bases from V and 5 from J; bases not matched to a gene: 6. The CDR3 DNA reads TGTGCCAGCTCACGCGGGACAGGGGGTCGGGAGACCCAGTACTTC. Translated: CASSRGTGGRETQYF. Drawing the rest from reference TRBV18 and TRBJ2-5, the complete variable domain is NAGVMQNPRHLVRRRGQEARLRCSPMKGHSHVYWYRQLPEEGLKFMVYLQKENIIDESGMPKERFSAEFPKEGPSILRIQQVVRGDSAAYFCASSRGTGGRETQYFGPGTRLLVL.

In its sample, this clonotype was seen many times. V and J are TRBV29-1 and TRBJ1-2, with D maybe TRBD1 (5 bases). The V gene lost 0 bases and the J gene lost 8 bases, with 16 bases spanning the gap. Looked up from germline, CDR1 is SQVTM and CDR2 is ANQGSEA. The CDR3 runs 14 residues. CDR3 in amino acids: CSVEDERFRGGYTF. The CDR3 nucleotides are TGCAGCGTTGAAGACGAGCGTTTCCGGGGCGGCTACACCTTC.

This clonotype was observed at least ten times. The V gene is TRBV2, the J gene TRBJ2-2; 8 bases map to TRBD1. CDR1 and CDR2 (germline): SNHLY, FYNNEI. This CDR3 has 15 amino acids. V shed 2 bases and J 7 bases; nucleotides not matched to a gene: 6. The CDR3 DNA sequence: TGTGCCAGCAGTGAATACGGCGGACAGGGCGGGGAGCTGTTTTTT. Its translation is CASSEYGGQGGELFF. The full variable domain, rest sourced from reference TRBV2 and TRBJ2-2, is EPEVTQTPSHQVTQMGQEVILRCVPISNHLYFYWYRQILGQKVEFLVSFYNNEISEKSEIFDDQFSVERPDGSNFTLKIRSTKLEDSAMYFCASSEYGGQGGELFFGEGSRLTVL.

In this sample, this clonotype turned up a few times. The rearrangement joins TRBV6-4 to TRBJ1-5, with D uncertain. This CDR3 is built from 16 residues. The germline V gene encodes CDR1 MRHNA and CDR2 SNTAGT. Between the trimmed V and J ends, which lost 8 bases and 4 bases, there was a span of 21 bases. CDR3 in amino acids: CASLYPKVGRNQPQHF. The DNA of the CDR3 is TGTGCCAGCCTCTACCCGAAAGTCGGCAGGAATCAGCCCCAGCATTTT.